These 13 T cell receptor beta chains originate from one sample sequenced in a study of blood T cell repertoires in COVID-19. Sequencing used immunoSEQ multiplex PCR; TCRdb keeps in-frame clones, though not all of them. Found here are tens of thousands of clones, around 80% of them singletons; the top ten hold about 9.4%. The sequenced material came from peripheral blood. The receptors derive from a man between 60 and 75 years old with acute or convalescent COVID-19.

The DNA for the CDR3 is TGTGCCAGCAGCTCAGGGGCGGCAACCGGGGAGCTGTTTTTT. Protein: CASSSGAATGELFF. This sequence joins TRBV7-8 and TRBJ2-2; a weak D match, TRBD1 (6 bases). The CDR3 contains 14 residues. Trimming took 4 bases from V and 5 from J, leaving 11 bases between them. Germline values: CDR1 SGHVS, CDR2 FQNEAQ.

The CDR3 DNA is TGTGCCAGCAGTCCGGGTCGGGACAGGGGGCCTTCGGGTGGCTACACCTTC. Its protein product is CASSPGRDRGPSGGYTF. This chain links TRBV6-2 or TRBV6-3 with TRBJ1-2; 12 bases map to TRBD1. The CDR3 is made up of 17 amino acids. V was clipped by 5 bases and J by 7 bases; unmatched bases: 14. Germline CDR1 and CDR2: MNHEY and SVGEGT.

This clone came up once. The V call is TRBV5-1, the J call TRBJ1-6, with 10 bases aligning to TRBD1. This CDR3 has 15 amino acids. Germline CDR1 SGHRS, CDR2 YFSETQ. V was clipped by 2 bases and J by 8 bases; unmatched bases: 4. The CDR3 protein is CASSFIGTGDSPLHF. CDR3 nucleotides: TGCGCCAGCAGCTTTATCGGGACAGGGGATTCACCCCTCCACTTT.

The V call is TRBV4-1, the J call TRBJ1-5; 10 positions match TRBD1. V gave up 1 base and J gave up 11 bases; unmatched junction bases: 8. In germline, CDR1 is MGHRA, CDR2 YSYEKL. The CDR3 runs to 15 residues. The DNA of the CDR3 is TGCGCCAGCAGCCAAGTCGGGGACAGGGGTCCGGCCCAGCATTTT. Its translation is CASSQVGDRGPAQHF.

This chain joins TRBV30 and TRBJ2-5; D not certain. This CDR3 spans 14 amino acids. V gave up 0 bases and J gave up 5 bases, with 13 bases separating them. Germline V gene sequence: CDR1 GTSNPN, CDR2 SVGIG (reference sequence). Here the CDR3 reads CAWSVKAVGETQYF. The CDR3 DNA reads TGTGCCTGGAGTGTAAAGGCAGTCGGGGAGACCCAGTACTTC.

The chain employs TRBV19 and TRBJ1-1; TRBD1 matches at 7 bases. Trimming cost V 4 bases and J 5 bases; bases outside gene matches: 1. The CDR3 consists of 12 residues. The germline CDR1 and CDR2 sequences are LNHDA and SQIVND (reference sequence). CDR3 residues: CASSTRGTEAFF. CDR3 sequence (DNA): TGTGCCAGTAGTACCAGGGGGACTGAAGCTTTCTTT. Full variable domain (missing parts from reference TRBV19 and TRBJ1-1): DGGITQSPKYLFRKEGQNVTLSCEQNLNHDAMYWYRQDPGQGLRLIYYSQIVNDFQKGDIAEGYSVSREKKESFPLTVTSAQKNPTAFYLCASSTRGTEAFFGQGTRLTVV.

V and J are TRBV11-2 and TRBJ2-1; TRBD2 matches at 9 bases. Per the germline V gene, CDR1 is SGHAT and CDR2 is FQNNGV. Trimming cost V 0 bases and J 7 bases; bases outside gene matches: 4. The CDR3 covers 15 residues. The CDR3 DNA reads TGTGCCAGCAGCTTAGATCGGCTAGCGGGGAATGAGCAGTTCTTC. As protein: CASSLDRLAGNEQFF.

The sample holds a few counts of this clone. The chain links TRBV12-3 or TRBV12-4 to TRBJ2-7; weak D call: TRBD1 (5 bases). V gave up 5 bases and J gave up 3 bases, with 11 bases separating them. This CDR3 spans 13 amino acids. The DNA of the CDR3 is TGTGCCAGCAGTCCGCATAGGGGCTACGAGCAGTACTTC. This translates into CASSPHRGYEQYF.

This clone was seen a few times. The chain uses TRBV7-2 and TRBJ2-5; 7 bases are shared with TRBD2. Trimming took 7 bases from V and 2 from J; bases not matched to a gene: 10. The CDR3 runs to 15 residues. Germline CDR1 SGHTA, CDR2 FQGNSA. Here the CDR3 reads CASTVGSGLQETQYF. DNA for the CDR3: TGTGCCAGCACCGTGGGTAGCGGGTTGCAAGAGACCCAGTACTTC. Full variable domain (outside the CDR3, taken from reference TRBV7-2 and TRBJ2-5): GAGVSQSPSNKVTEKGKDVELRCDPISGHTALYWYRQSLGQGLEFLIYFQGNSAPDKSGLPSDRFSAERTGGSVSTLTIQRTQQEDSAVYLCASTVGSGLQETQYFGPGTRLLVL.

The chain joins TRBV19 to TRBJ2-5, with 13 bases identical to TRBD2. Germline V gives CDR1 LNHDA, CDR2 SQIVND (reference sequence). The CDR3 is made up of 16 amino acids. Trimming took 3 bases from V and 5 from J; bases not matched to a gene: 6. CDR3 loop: CASSISGLAGVETQYF. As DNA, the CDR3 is TGTGCCAGTAGTATCTCCGGACTAGCGGGAGTGGAGACCCAGTACTTC.

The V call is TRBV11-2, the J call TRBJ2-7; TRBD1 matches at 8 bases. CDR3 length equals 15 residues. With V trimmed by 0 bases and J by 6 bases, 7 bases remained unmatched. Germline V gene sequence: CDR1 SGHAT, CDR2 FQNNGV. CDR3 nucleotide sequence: TGTGCCAGCAGCTTAGAGGACAGGGCTACCCTCGAGCAGTACTTC. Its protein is CASSLEDRATLEQYF.

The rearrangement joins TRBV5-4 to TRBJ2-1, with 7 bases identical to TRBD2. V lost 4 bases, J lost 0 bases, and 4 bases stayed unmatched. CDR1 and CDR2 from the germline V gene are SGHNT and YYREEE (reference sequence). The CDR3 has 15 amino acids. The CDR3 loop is CASSGRGSSYNEQFF. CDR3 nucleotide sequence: TGTGCCAGCAGCGGTCGCGGGAGCTCCTACAATGAGCAGTTCTTC.

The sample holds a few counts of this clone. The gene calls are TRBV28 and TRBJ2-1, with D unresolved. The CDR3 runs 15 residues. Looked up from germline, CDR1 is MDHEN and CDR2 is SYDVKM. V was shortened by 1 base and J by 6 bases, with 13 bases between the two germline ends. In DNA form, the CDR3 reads TGTGCCAGCAGTTTATTTGGTAGCTCCGGCAATGAGCAGTTCTTC. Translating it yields CASSLFGSSGNEQFF.